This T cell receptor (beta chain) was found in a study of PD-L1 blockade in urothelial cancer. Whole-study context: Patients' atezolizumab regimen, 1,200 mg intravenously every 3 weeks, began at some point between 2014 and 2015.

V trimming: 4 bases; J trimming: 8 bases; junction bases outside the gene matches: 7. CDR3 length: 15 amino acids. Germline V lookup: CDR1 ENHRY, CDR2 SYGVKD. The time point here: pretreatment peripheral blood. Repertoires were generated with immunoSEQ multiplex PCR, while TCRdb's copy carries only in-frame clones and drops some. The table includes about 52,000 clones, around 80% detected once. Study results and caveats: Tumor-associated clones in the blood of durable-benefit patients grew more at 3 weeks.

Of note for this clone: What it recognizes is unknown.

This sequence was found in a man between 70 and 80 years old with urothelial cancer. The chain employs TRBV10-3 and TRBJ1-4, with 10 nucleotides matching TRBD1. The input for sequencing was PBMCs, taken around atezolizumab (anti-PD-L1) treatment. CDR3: CAISVGQGKGEKLFF. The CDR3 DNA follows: TGTGCCATCAGTGTGGGACAGGGGAAGGGAGAAAAACTGTTTTTT.